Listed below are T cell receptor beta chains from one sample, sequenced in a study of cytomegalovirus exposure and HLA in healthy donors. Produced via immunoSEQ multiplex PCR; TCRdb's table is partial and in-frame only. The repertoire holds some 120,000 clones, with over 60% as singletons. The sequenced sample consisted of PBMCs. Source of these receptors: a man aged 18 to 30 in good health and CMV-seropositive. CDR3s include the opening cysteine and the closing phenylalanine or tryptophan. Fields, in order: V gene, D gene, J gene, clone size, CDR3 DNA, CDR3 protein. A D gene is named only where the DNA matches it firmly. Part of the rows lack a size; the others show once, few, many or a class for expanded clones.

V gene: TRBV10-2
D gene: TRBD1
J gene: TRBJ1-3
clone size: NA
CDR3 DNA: TGCGCCAGCAGTGAGTCTGGGACAGGGGTCTCTGGAAACACCATATATTTT
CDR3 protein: CASSESGTGVSGNTIYF

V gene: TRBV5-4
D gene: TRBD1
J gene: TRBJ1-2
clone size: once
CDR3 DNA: TGTGCCAGCAGCTTAGGACAGGGGCCGGGCTACACCTTC
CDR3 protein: CASSLGQGPGYTF

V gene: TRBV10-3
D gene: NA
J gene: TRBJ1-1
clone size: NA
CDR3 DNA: TGTGCCATCAGTGTTCCCACCGGACGGGAACGGAACACTGAAGCTTTCTTT
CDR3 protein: CAISVPTGRERNTEAFF

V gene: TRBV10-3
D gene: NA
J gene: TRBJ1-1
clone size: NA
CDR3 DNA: TGTGCCATCAGTGAACAGGGAGCGAACACTGAAGCTTTCTTT
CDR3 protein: CAISEQGANTEAFF

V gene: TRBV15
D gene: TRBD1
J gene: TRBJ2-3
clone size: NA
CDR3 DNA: TGTGCCACCAGCAGAGCCCGGACAGGGATTACAGATACGCAGTATTTT
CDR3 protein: CATSRARTGITDTQYF

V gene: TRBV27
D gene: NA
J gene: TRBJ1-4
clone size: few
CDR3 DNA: TGTGCCAGCAGTTACGGGGGGGCTAATGAAAAACTGTTTTTT
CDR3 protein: CASSYGGANEKLFF

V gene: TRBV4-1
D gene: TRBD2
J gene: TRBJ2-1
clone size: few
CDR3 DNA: TGCGCCAGCAGCCACCCAGCGGGGGGCCCCAATGAGCAGTTCTTC
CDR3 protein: CASSHPAGGPNEQFF

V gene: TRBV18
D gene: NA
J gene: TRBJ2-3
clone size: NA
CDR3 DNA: TGTGCCAGCTCTCCCAGCGGGAGCACAGATACGCAGTATTTT
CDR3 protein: CASSPSGSTDTQYF

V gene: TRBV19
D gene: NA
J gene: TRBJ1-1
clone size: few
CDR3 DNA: TGTGCCAGTAGTAGGGGAGGTTCGGGAAATGAAGCTTTCTTT
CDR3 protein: CASSRGGSGNEAFF

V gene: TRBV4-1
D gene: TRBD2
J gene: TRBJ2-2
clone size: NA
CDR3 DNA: TGCGCCAGCAGAAGTCCTAGCGGGGGCGACACCGGGGAGCTGTTTTTT
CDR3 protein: CASRSPSGGDTGELFF

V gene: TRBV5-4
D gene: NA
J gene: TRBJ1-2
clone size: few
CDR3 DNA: TGTGCCAGCAGCTTGGACAGTCGAGGCTACACCTTC
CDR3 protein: CASSLDSRGYTF

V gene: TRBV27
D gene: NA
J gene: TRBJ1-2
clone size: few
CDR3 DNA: TGTGCCAGCAGTTATTTTGGTCAGGGTGGTGGCTACACCTTC
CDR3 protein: CASSYFGQGGGYTF

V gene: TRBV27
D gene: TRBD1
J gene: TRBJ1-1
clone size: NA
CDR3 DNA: TGTGCCAGCAGACGAACAGGGGTGAACACTGAAGCTTTCTTT
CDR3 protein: CASRRTGVNTEAFF

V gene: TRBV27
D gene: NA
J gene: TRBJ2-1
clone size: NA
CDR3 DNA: TGTGCCAGCAGTCCCTTTAGCGGTTCCTTCAATGAGCAGTTCTTC
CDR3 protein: CASSPFSGSFNEQFF

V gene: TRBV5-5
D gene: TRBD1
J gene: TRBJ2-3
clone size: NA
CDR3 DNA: TGTGCCAGCAGCTTAAACAGGGGGTCGGATACGCAGTATTTT
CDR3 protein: CASSLNRGSDTQYF

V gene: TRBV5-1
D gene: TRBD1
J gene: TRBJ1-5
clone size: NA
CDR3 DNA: TGCGCCAGCAGCTTTCAGGGGGCGGCCGGACAGCCCCAGCATTTT
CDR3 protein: CASSFQGAAGQPQHF

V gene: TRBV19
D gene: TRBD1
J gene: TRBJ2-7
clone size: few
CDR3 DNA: TGTGCCAGTAGTAACGTCGGGACAGACGGAAACTACGAGCAGTACTTC
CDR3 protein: CASSNVGTDGNYEQYF

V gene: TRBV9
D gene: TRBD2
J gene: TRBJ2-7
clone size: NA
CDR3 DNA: TGTGCCAGCAGCGTAGGGGGAGGGCGGCCCTCCTACGAGCAGTACTTC
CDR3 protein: CASSVGGGRPSYEQYF

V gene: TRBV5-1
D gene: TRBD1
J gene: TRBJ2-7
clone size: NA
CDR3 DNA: TGCGCCAGCAGCCATACCCCGGGACAGACTTACGAGCAGTACTTC
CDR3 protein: CASSHTPGQTYEQYF

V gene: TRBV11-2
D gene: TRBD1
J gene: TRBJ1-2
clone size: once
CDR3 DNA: TGTGCCAGCAGCTTTCAGGACAGGGGGTACTATGGCTACACCTTC
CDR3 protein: CASSFQDRGYYGYTF

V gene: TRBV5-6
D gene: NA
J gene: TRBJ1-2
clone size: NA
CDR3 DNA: TGTGCCAGCAGCTTCTTGCAGTATGGCTACACCTTC
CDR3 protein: CASSFLQYGYTF

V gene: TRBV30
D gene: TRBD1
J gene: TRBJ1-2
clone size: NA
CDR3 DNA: TGTGCCTGGAGTCTGGGGCAGGGGGTTGGCTACACCTTC
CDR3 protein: CAWSLGQGVGYTF

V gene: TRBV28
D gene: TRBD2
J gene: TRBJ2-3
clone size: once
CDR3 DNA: TGTGCCAGCAGTTTATCCAGCGGGGGGTTCACAGGTACGCAGTATTTT
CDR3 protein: CASSLSSGGFTGTQYF

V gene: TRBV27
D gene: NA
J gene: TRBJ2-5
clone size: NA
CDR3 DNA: TGTGCCAGCAGTTCCGAGCTCCCCCCTTGGGAGACCCAGTACTTC
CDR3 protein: CASSSELPPWETQYF

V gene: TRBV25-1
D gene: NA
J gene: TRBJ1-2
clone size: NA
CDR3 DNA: TGTGCCAGCAGTGAGGAGTTCTCCCCGGCTAACTATGGCTACACCTTC
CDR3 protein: CASSEEFSPANYGYTF

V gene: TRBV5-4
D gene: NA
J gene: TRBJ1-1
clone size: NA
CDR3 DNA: TGTGCCAGCAGCGCGGCCAGCGGGAACACTGAAGCTTTCTTT
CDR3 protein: CASSAASGNTEAFF

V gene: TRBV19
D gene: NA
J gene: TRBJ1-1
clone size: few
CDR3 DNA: TGTGCCAGTAAATCCGAAACAGAGATGAACACTGAAGCTTTCTTT
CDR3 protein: CASKSETEMNTEAFF

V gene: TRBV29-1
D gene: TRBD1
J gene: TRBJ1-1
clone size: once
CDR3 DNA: TGCAGCGTTACAGGGGCTAACACTGAAGCTTTCTTT
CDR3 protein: CSVTGANTEAFF

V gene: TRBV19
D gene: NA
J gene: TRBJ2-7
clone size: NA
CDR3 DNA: TGTGCCAGTAACCCAGGGCCCGGAACCTACGAGCAGTGCTTC
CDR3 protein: CASNPGPGTYEQCF

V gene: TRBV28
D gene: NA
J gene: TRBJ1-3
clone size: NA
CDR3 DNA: TGTGCCAGCAGTTTAACGCGTGGAAACACCATATATTTT
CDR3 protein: CASSLTRGNTIYF

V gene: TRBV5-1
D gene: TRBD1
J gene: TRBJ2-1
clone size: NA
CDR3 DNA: TGCGCCAGCAGCCAGGGACAGGGTAATTACAATGAGCAGTTCTTC
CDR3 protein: CASSQGQGNYNEQFF

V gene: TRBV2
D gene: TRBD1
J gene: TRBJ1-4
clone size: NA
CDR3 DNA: TGTGCCAGCAGTGAATGGGGGACAGGGGTCGAAAAACTGTTTTTT
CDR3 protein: CASSEWGTGVEKLFF

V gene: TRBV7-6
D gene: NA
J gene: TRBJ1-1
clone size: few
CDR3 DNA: TGTGCCAGCAGCAGGGGACAGAACACTGAAGCTTTCTTT
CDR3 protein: CASSRGQNTEAFF

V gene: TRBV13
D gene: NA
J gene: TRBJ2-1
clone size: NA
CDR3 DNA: TGTGCCAGCAGCTGGACTAACGGTGAGCAGTTCTTC
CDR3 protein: CASSWTNGEQFF

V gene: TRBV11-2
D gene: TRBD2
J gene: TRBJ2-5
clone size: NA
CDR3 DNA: TGTGCCAGCAGGCCTAGCGGGGGAAAGACCCAGTACTTC
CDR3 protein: CASRPSGGKTQYF

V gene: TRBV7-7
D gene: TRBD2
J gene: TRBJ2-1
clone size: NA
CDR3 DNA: TGTGCTAGCAGCTTAGCGGGCAATAATGAGCAGTTCTTC
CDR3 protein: CASSLAGNNEQFF

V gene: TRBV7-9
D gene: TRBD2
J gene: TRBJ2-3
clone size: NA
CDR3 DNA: TGTGCCAGCAGCTTACTAGCGGCGGGAGGATGGGGAGAGACGCAGTATTTT
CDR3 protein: CASSLLAAGGWGETQYF

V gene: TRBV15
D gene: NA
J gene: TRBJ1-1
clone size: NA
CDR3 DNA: TGTGCCACCGAGGCGGGGAGGTTTGGCACTGAAGCTTTCTTT
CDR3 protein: CATEAGRFGTEAFF

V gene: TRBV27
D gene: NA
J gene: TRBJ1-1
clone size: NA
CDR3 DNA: TGTGCCAGCAGTCTAACTCTAGGCACCATGAACACTGAAGCTTTCTTT
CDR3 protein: CASSLTLGTMNTEAFF

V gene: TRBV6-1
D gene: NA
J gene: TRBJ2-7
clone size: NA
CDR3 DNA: TGTGCCAGCAGTGTAGAGATCTCCTACGAGCAGTACTTC
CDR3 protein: CASSVEISYEQYF

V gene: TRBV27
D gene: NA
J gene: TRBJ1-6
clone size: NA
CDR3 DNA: TGTGCCAGCAGTTGGGAGAGCTCCTATAATTCACCCCTCCACTTT
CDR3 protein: CASSWESSYNSPLHF

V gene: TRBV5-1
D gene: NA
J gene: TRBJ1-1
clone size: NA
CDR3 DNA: TGCGCCAGCAGCCAGGACAGGAACACTGAAGCTTTCTTT
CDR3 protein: CASSQDRNTEAFF

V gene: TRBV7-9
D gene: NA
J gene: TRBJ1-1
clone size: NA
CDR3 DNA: TGTTCCAGCAGCTTAGATCGGAGTCCCGCTTTCTTT
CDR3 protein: CSSSLDRSPAFF

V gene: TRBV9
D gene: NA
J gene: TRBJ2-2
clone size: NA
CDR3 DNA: TGTGCCAGCAGTTACCGGGACATCAACACCGGGGAGCTGTTTTTT
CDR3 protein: CASSYRDINTGELFF

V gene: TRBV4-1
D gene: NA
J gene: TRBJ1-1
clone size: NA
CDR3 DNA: TGCGCCAGCAGCCAGGGAGCCCCCCTCCTAGTTGTAATGACTGAAGCTTTCTTT
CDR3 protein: CASSQGAPLLVVMTEAFF

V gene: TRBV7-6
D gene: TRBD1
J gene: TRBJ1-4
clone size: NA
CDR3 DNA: TGTGCCAGCAGCGCCGGGAGGGGGACAGATAATGAAAAACTGTTTTTT
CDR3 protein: CASSAGRGTDNEKLFF

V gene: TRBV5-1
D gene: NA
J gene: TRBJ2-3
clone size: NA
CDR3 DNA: TGCGCCAGCAGCTTGGATCTAGCAGGCACAGATACGCAGTATTTT
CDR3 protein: CASSLDLAGTDTQYF

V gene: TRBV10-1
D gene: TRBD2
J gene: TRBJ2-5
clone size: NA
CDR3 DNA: TGCGCCAGCAGTGAGTCCGCGGGGGGAGCGGAGACCCAGTACTTC
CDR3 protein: CASSESAGGAETQYF

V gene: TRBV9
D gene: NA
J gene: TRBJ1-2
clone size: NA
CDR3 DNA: TGTGCCAGCAGCCCAGGTCAGGGTGACTATGGCTACACCTTC
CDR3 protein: CASSPGQGDYGYTF

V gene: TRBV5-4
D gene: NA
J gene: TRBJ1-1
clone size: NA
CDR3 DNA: TGTGCCAGCAGCTTGGACAGTATGAACACTGAAGCTTTCTTT
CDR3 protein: CASSLDSMNTEAFF

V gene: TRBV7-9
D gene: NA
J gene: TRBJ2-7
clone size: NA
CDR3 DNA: TGTGCCAGCAGCGCACAGGGATACGAGCAGTACTTC
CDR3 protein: CASSAQGYEQYF

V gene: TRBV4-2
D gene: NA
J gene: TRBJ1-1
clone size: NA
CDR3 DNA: TGTGCCAGCAGCCAAATGACGACCGACATGAACACTGAAGCTTTCTTT
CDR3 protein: CASSQMTTDMNTEAFF

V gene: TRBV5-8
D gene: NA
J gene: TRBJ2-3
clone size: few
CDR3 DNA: TGTGCCAGCAGCTTGGCCCTACCGGGGACTAGCACAGATACGCAGTATTTT
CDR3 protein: CASSLALPGTSTDTQYF